What follows are 23 T cell receptor beta chains derived from one specimen sequenced in a study of T cell responses to AZD1222 COVID-19 vaccine. Profiled with immunoSEQ multiplex PCR; TCRdb holds only in-frame clones, not every one. The sample gives hundreds of thousands of clones, roughly 91% of which show up once; 1% is in the top ten. The input for sequencing was peripheral blood, taken on day 0 of MenACWY control vaccination. The receptors shown here come from an adult in good health.

This clone was observed a single time. The rearrangement joins TRBV6-5 to TRBJ2-6; D is uncertain. This CDR3 has 15 residues. CDR1 and CDR2 from the germline V gene are MNHEY and SVGAGI. Trimming shortened V by 6 bases and J by 1 base, and 10 bases separated the two germline ends. CDR3 DNA: TGTGCCAGCAGCTCCCCGTCGTCTGGGGCCAACGTCCTGACTTTC. This sequence encodes CASSSPSSGANVLTF.

The chain employs TRBV24-1 and TRBJ2-3, with no clear D. From germline, CDR1 is KGHDR and CDR2 SFDVKD. Between the trimmed V and J ends, which lost 4 bases and 0 bases, there was a span of 22 bases. The CDR3 extends over 19 amino acids. The CDR3: CATSEPNDIPSTSTDTQYF. CDR3 coding DNA: TGTGCCACCAGTGAACCAAACGACATCCCGTCTACTAGCACAGATACGCAGTATTTT.

This clone has just a few counts. The genes are TRBV9 and TRBJ2-5; TRBD2 might be the D (5 bases). Looked up from germline, CDR1 is SGDLS and CDR2 is YYNGEE. This CDR3 has 13 amino acids. V gave up 4 bases and J gave up 2 bases, with 9 bases separating them. The CDR3 spells CASSFGLQETQYF. CDR3 nucleotide sequence: TGTGCCAGCAGCTTTGGACTGCAAGAGACCCAGTACTTC.

The J gene is TRBJ1-5, the V gene TRBV6-1; weak D call: TRBD1 (6 bases). The CDR3 loop spans 13 amino acids. V was shortened by 0 bases and J by 14 bases, with 14 bases between the two germline ends. Germline values: CDR1 MNHNS, CDR2 SASEGT. DNA for the CDR3: TGTGCCAGCAGTGAAGCGCTTGCCAGGGGTAAGCATTTT. It codes for CASSEALARGKHF.

The chain employs TRBV19 and TRBJ1-1, with D perhaps TRBD1 (5 bases). V lost 3 bases and J lost 1, with 9 bases in between. CDR1 is LNHDA and CDR2 is SQIVND in the germline V gene (reference sequence). The CDR3 is 14 amino acids. CDR3: CASSMGRENTEAFF. CDR3 DNA: TGTGCCAGTAGTATGGGCAGGGAGAACACTGAAGCTTTCTTT.

The V and J genes are TRBV20-1 and TRBJ2-7; weak D call: TRBD1 (5 bases). CDR3 length: 12 amino acids. CDR1 and CDR2 (germline): DFQATT, SNEGSKA (reference sequence). With 3 bases removed from V and 4 bases from J, the gap between germline ends came to 10 bases. The CDR3 spells CSASPGLYEQYF. CDR3 nucleotides: TGCAGTGCTAGTCCAGGGTTATACGAGCAGTACTTC.

This chain joins TRBV24-1 and TRBJ1-3; D is ambiguous. Germline CDR1 and CDR2: KGHDR and SFDVKD. The CDR3 runs 11 residues. Trimming took off 9 bases at V and 4 bases at J, with 6 bases between the two ends. CDR3 loop: CATSWGNTIYF. DNA for the CDR3: TGTGCCACCTCTTGGGGAAACACCATATATTTT.

The chain combines TRBV11-2 with TRBJ2-3, with D possibly called TRBD1 or TRBD2 (5 bases each). The CDR3 runs to 17 residues. Germline V gene lookup returns CDR1 SGHAT and CDR2 FQNNGV. V was clipped by 5 bases and J by 2 bases, with 20 bases between them. The CDR3 here is CASSPTPGRIYTDTQYF. CDR3 bases: TGTGCCAGCAGCCCCACTCCGGGACGGATCTACACAGATACGCAGTATTTT.

The chain carries TRBV2 and TRBJ2-7; 7 bases map to TRBD1. Germline-derived CDR1 and CDR2 are SNHLY and FYNNEI. The CDR3 runs 14 residues. The V segment lost 7 bases and the J segment 3 bases; nucleotides outside the gene matches: 9. The CDR3 loop reads CASIRQGHDYEQYF. CDR3 in DNA: TGTGCCAGCATCCGACAGGGACACGACTACGAGCAGTACTTC.

V usage is TRBV14 and J usage is TRBJ1-2; D perhaps matches TRBD1 (6 bases). The germline V gene has CDR1 SGHDN and CDR2 FVKESK. CDR3 length: 15 residues. The V end was cut by 5 bases, the J end by 7 bases, with 20 bases between. This chain's CDR3 is CASSSRLAGAGGYTF. The CDR3 nucleotides are TGTGCCAGCAGCTCCCGTCTGGCAGGGGCGGGTGGCTACACCTTC.

This chain uses TRBV4-1 with TRBJ2-7; D not certain. The CDR3 has 13 amino acids. Germline V gives CDR1 MGHRA, CDR2 YSYEKL. The V gene lost 0 bases and the J gene lost 3 bases, with 6 bases spanning the gap. The CDR3 reads CASSQEKGYEQYF. The DNA for the CDR3 is TGCGCCAGCAGCCAAGAGAAAGGCTACGAGCAGTACTTC.

This chain joins TRBV7-2 and TRBJ2-3; TRBD2 matches at 8 bases. Per germline, CDR1 SGHTA and CDR2 FQGNSA. Trimming took 0 bases from V and 4 from J; bases not matched to a gene: 12. The CDR3 extends over 18 amino acids. CDR3 in amino acids: CASSLAPGNGGESDTQYF. The CDR3 coding sequence is TGTGCCAGCAGCTTAGCACCGGGAAACGGGGGGGAGTCAGATACGCAGTATTTT.

The chain combines TRBV7-3 with TRBJ1-1; 9 bases map to TRBD1. CDR3 length: 18 amino acids. Germline V lookup: CDR1 SGHTA, CDR2 FQGTGA. V lost 5 bases and J lost 0; bases outside the gene matches: 13. The CDR3 loop reads CASSLTTGGVMLNTEAFF. The CDR3 DNA is TGTGCCAGCAGCCTTACGACAGGGGGTGTTATGTTGAACACTGAAGCTTTCTTT.

This chain links TRBV6-5 with TRBJ1-3, with a weak D call TRBD1 (5 bases). CDR1 is MNHEY, CDR2 SVGAGI, per germline. The CDR3 has 14 amino acids. Trimming removed 11 bases from V and 0 bases from J, with 14 bases in between. The CDR3 bases are TGTGCCTCTAACCCAAGGGGCTCTGGAAACACCATATATTTT. It specifies CASNPRGSGNTIYF.

The chain carries TRBV7-9 and TRBJ1-5; D ambiguous. The CDR3 has 13 amino acids. The germline V gene has CDR1 SEHNR and CDR2 FQNEAQ (reference sequence). Trimming removed 1 base at V and 4 bases at J, with 5 bases between. The CDR3 DNA reads TGTGCCAGCAGCTTAGAGGCAAATCAGCCCCAGCATTTT. Protein: CASSLEANQPQHF.

V usage is TRBV5-1 and J usage is TRBJ1-2; 8 nucleotides match TRBD1. This CDR3 has 15 amino acids. V dropped 3 bases and J dropped 8; count of bases not matched to a gene: 12. Germline lookup yields CDR1 SGHRS and CDR2 YFSETQ. The CDR3 region is CASSSVGQGIRGYTF. The CDR3 DNA reads as TGCGCCAGCAGCTCCGTCGGACAGGGAATAAGGGGCTACACCTTC. Full variable domain (rest looked up from reference TRBV5-1 and TRBJ1-2): KAGVTQTPRYLIKTRGQQVTLSCSPISGHRSVSWYQQTPGQGLQFLFEYFSETQRNKGNFPGRFSGRQFSNSRSEMNVSTLELGDSALYLCASSSVGQGIRGYTFGSGTRLTVV.

This rearrangement joins TRBV15 to TRBJ2-1; D perhaps matches TRBD1 (5 bases). The CDR3 contains 15 residues. Germline lookup yields CDR1 LNHNV and CDR2 YYDKDF (reference sequence). V lost 0 bases and J 2 bases, leaving 8 bases between the germline ends. The CDR3 DNA sequence: TGTGCCACCAGCAGAGATACAGGACCCTACAATGAGCAGTTCTTC. It encodes CATSRDTGPYNEQFF.

The chain is built from TRBV7-2 and TRBJ2-5; 9 bases line up with TRBD1. The CDR3 contains 15 residues. J gave up 5 bases and V 5 bases, and 9 bases lay outside the gene matches. Germline CDR1 is SGHTA and CDR2 is FQGNSA. This CDR3 is CASSPLGQGWETQYF. CDR3 in DNA: TGTGCCAGCAGCCCCCTAGGACAGGGGTGGGAGACCCAGTACTTC.

The chain links TRBV24-1 to TRBJ1-6; D uncertain. V shed 5 bases and J shed 7 bases, with 11 bases lying between them. The CDR3 covers 14 residues. Germline CDR1 reads KGHDR; CDR2 reads SFDVKD. For the CDR3, the DNA is TGTGCCACCAGTGGAAGTCTGGTGAATTCACCCCTCCACTTT. Residues: CATSGSLVNSPLHF.

The chain carries TRBV14 and TRBJ2-7; 7 nucleotides line up with TRBD1. V dropped 5 bases and J dropped 5; count of bases not matched to a gene: 9. The CDR3 totals 14 residues. Germline V gives CDR1 SGHDN, CDR2 FVKESK. The CDR3 is CASSFMTGSHEQYF. The DNA of the CDR3 is TGTGCCAGCAGCTTTATGACAGGGTCCCACGAGCAGTACTTC.

Only a few counts were recorded for this clone. The chain couples TRBV3-1 (or the pseudogene TRBV3-2) to TRBJ1-3; the D is unclear. Trimming pared 4 bases from V and 4 bases from J, leaving 8 bases between. This CDR3 has 13 residues. The germline CDR1 and CDR2 sequences are LGHDT and YNNKEL (reference sequence). CDR3 nucleotides: TGTGCCAGCAGCCGAGACGAGGGAAACACCATATATTTT. Translation: CASSRDEGNTIYF.

CDR3 sequence: CATSEPVGRNTEAFF. The DNA of the CDR3 is TGTGCCACCAGTGAGCCGGTCGGGAGGAACACTGAAGCTTTCTTT. This chain uses TRBV24-1 with TRBJ1-1; D ambiguous. The V end lost 4 bases, the J end lost 1 base, and 12 bases lay between the germline ends. Germline V gives CDR1 KGHDR, CDR2 SFDVKD. The CDR3 contains 15 residues.

The CDR3 region is CAGELGGGDGYTF. CDR3 DNA: TGTGCTGGGGAGCTCGGGGGTGGAGATGGCTACACCTTC. This rearrangement joins TRBV30 to TRBJ1-2, with TRBD1 as a possible D gene (5 bases). This CDR3 region has 13 residues. CDR1 and CDR2 (germline): GTSNPN, SVGIG (reference sequence).